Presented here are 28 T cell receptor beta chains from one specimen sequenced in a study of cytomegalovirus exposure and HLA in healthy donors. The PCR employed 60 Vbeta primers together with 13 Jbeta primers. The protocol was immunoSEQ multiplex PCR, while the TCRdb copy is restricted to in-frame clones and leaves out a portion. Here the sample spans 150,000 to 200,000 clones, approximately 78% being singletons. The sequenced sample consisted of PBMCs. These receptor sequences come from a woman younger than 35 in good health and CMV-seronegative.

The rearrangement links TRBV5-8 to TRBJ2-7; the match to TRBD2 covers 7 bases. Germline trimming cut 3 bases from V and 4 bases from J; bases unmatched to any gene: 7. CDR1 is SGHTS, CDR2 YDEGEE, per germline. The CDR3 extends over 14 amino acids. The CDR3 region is CASSWAGTTYEQYV. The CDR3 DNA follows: TGTGCCAGCAGCTGGGCCGGGACTACGTACGAGCAGTACGTC.

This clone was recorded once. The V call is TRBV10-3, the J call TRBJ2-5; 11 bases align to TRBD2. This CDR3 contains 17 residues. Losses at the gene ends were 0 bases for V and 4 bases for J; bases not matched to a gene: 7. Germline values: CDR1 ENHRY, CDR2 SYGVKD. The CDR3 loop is CAISESALAGVGETQYF. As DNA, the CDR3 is TGTGCCATCAGTGAGTCCGCACTAGCGGGAGTCGGAGAGACCCAGTACTTC.

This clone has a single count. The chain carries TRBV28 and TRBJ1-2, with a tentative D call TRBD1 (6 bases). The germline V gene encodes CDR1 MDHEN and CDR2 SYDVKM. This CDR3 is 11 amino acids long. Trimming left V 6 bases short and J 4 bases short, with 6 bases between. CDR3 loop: CASRGGYGYTF. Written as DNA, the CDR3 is TGTGCCAGCAGAGGGGGCTATGGCTACACCTTC.

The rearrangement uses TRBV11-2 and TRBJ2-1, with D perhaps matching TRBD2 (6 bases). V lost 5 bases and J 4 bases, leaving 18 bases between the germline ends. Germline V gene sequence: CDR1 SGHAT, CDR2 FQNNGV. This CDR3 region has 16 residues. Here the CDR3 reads CASSAGGALVYNEQFF. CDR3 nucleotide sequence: TGTGCCAGCAGCGCCGGGGGAGCACTTGTATACAATGAGCAGTTCTTC.

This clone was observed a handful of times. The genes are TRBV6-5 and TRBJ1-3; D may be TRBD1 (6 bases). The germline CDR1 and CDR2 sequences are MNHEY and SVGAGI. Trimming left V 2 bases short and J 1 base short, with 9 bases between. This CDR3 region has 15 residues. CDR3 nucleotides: TGTGCCAGCAGTTACGACAGGACTTCTGGAAACACCATATATTTT. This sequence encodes CASSYDRTSGNTIYF.

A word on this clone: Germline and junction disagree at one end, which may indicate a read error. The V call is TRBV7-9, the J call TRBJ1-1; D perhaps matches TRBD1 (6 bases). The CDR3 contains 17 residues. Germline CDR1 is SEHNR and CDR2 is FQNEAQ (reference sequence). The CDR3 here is CSSSLVGQGRINTEAFF. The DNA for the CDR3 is TGTTCCAGCAGCTTAGTAGGGCAGGGGAGAATCAACACTGAAGCTTTCTTT.

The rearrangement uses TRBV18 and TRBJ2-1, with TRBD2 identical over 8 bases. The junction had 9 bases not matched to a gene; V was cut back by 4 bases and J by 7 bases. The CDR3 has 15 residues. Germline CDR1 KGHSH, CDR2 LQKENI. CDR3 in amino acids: CASSLAREGLNEQFF. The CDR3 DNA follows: TGTGCCAGCTCACTGGCACGGGAGGGTTTAAATGAGCAGTTCTTC.

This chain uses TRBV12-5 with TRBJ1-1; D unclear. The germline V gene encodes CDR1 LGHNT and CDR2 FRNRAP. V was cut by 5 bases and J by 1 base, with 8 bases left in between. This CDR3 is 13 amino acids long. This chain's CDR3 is CASGAPGNTEAFF. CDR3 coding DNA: TGTGCTAGTGGTGCCCCAGGGAACACTGAAGCTTTCTTT. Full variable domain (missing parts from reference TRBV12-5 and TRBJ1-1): DARVTQTPRHKVTEMGQEVTMRCQPILGHNTVFWYRQTMMQGLELLAYFRNRAPLDDSGMPKDRFSAEMPDATLATLKIQPSEPRDSAVYFCASGAPGNTEAFFGQGTRLTVV.

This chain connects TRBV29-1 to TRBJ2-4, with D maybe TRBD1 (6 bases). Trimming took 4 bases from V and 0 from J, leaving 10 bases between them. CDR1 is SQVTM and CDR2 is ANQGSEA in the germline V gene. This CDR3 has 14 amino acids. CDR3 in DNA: TGCAGCGTTGTGACAGGTATAGCCAAAAACATTCAGTACTTC. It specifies CSVVTGIAKNIQYF. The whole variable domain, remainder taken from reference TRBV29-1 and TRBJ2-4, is SAVISQKPSRDICQRGTSLTIQCQVDSQVTMMFWYRQQPGQSLTLIATANQGSEATYESGFVIDKFPISRPNLTFSTLTVSNMSPEDSSIYLCSVVTGIAKNIQYFGAGTRLSVL.

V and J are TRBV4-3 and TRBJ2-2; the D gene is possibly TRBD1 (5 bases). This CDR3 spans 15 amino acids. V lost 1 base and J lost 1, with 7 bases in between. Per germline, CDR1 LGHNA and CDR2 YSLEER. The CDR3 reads CASSQGGGNTGELFF. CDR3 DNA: TGCGCCAGCAGCCAAGGGGGCGGGAACACCGGGGAGCTGTTTTTT.

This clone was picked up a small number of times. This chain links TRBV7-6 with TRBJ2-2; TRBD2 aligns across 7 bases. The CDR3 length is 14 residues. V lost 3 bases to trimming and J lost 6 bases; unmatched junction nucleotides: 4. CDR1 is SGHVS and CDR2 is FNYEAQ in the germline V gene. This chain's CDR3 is CASSLAGLAGELFF. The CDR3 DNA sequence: TGTGCCAGCAGCTTGGCCGGACTAGCCGGGGAGCTGTTTTTT.

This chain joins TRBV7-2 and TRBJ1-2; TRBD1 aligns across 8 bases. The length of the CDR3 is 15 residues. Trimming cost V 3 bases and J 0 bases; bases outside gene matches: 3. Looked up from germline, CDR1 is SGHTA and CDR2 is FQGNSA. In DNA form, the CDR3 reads TGTGCCAGCAGCTTCCCAGGGGGCACTAACTATGGCTACACCTTC. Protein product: CASSFPGGTNYGYTF.

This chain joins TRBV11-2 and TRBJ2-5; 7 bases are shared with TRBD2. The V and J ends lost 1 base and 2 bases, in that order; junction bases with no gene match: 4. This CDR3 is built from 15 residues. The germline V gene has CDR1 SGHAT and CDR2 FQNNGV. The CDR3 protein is CASSLGLAAQETQYF. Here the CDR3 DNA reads TGTGCCAGCAGCTTAGGTCTAGCGGCACAAGAGACCCAGTACTTC.

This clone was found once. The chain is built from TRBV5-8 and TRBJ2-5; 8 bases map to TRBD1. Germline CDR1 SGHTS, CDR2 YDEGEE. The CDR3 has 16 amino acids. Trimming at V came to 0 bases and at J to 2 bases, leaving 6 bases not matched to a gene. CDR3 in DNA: TGTGCCAGCAGCTTGGCGGGGACAGGCTTACAAGAGACCCAGTACTTC. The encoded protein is CASSLAGTGLQETQYF.

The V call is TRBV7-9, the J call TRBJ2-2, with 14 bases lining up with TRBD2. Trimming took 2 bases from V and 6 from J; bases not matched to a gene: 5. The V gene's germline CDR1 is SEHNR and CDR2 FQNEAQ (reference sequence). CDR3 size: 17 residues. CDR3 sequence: CASSLQTSGRGPGELFF. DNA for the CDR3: TGTGCCAGCAGCTTACAGACTAGCGGGAGGGGACCCGGGGAGCTGTTTTTT.

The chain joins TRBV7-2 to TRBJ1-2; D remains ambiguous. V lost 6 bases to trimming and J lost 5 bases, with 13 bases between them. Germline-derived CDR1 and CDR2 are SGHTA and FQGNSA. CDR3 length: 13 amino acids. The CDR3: CASSSTTGYGYTF. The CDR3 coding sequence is TGTGCCAGCAGTTCTACGACGGGGTATGGCTACACCTTC.

CDR3 DNA sequence: TGCGCCAGTCGCCGGGGGAGGGGGACGGAGTTTGAGCAGTTCTTC. Amino acids: CASRRGRGTEFEQFF. The V gene is TRBV4-3, the J gene TRBJ2-1; TRBD2 is a possible D gene (7 bases). CDR1 is LGHNA, CDR2 YSLEER, per germline. The germline V and J ends were trimmed by 9 bases and 9 bases, with 24 bases remaining between them. The CDR3 has 15 residues.

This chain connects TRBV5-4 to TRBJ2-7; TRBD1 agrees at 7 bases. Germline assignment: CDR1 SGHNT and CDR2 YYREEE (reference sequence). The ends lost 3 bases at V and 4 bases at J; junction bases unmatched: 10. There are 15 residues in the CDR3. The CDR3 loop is CASSYQGPRGYEQYV. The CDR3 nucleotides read TGTGCCAGCAGCTATCAGGGGCCCAGGGGGTACGAGCAGTACGTC.

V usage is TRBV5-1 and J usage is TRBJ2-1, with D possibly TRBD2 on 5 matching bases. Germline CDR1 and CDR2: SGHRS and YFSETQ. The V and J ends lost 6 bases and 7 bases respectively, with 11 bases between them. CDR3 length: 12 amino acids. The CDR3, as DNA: TGCGCCAGCAAGGAGGTGGGAAATGAGCAGTTCTTC. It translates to CASKEVGNEQFF.

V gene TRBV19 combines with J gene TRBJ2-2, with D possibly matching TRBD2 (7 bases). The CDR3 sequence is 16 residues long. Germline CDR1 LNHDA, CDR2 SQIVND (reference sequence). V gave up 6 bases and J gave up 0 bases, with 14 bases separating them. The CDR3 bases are TGTGCCAGTAGCAGGGGAGGGAGAACGAACACCGGGGAGCTGTTTTTT. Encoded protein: CASSRGGRTNTGELFF.

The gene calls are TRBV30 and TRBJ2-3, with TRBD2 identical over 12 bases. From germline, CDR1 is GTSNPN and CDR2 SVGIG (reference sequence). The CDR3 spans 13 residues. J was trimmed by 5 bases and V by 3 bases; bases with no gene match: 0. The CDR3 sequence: CAWRLAGGDTQYF. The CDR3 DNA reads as TGTGCCTGGAGACTAGCGGGAGGAGATACGCAGTATTTT.

Written as DNA, the CDR3 is TGTGCCAGCAGTTTCGTCGGGAGGACCGAGCAGTACTTC. It translates to CASSFVGRTEQYF. The chain joins TRBV28 to TRBJ2-7, with 7 bases identical to TRBD2. The V and J ends lost 3 bases and 6 bases, in that order; junction bases with no gene match: 5. The CDR3 runs to 13 residues. Germline V lookup: CDR1 MDHEN, CDR2 SYDVKM.

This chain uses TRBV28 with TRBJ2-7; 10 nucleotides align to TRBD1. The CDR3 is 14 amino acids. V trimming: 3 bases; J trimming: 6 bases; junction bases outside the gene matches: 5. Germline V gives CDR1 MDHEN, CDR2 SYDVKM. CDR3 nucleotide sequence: TGTGCCAGCAGTTTCGGGACAGGGGATAGCGAGCAGTACGTC. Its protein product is CASSFGTGDSEQYV.

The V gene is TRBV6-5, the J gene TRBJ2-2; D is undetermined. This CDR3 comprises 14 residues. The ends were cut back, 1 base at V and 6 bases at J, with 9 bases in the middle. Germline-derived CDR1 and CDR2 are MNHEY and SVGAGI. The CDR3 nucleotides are TGTGCCAGCAGTTACTTTTCTCCCTCCGGGGAGCTGTTTTTT. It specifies CASSYFSPSGELFF.

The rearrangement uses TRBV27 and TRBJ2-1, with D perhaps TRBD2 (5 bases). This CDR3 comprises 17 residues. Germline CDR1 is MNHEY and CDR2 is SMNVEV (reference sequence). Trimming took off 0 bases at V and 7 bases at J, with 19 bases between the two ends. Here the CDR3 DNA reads TGTGCCAGCAGTTTATCCCCGCCAGCGGAGGTGGGGAATGAGCAGTTCTTC. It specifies CASSLSPPAEVGNEQFF.

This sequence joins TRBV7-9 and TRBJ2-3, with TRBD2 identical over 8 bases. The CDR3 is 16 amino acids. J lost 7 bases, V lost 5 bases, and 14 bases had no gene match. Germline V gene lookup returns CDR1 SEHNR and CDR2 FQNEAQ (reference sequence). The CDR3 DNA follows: TGTGCCAGCAGCCCGCGGGTGGCGGGAGGTAAAAATACGCAGTATTTT. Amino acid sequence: CASSPRVAGGKNTQYF. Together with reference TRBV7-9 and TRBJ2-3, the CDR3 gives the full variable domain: DTGVSQNPRHKITKRGQNVTFRCDPISEHNRLYWYRQTLGQGPEFLTYFQNEAQLEKSRLLSDRFSAERPKGSFSTLEIQRTEQGDSAMYLCASSPRVAGGKNTQYFGPGTRLTVL.

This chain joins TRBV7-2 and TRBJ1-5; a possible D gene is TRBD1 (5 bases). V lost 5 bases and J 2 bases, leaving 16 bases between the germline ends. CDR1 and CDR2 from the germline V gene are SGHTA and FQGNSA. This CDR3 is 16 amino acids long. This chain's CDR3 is CASSPVGPRGNQPQHF. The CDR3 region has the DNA TGTGCCAGCAGCCCTGTGGGCCCCAGGGGCAATCAGCCCCAGCATTTT.

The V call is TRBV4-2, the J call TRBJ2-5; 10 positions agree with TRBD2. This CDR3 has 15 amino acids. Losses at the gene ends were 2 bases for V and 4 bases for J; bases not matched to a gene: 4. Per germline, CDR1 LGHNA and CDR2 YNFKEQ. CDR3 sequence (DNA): TGTGCCAGCAGCCAAATGGGACTAGCGAGAGAGACCCAGTACTTC. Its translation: CASSQMGLARETQYF.